This T cell receptor (beta chain) was sequenced during a study of blood T cells in healthy people across ages. About the study: For every two T cells, template switching captured about one barcoded beta molecule.

Individuals who donated were healthy Caucasians from Russia aged roughly 6 to 100. Sample-barcoded 5' priming and a J-beta primer mix drove a second PCR of 7 to 11 cycles. One entry per CDR3 protein results from TCRdb running MiXCR on the 5' RACE reads. The data hold around 620,000 distinct CDR3 sequences, with 25% to 30% observed a single time. Study-wide results and limits: Unsorted PBMC input precluded a conclusive naive versus antigen-experienced comparison. Whereas aged donors had fewer naive CD4+ cells, long-lived donors had more of them and higher diversity.

In the case of this clonotype: The target antigen is unknown.

The germline gives CDR1 DFQATT, CDR2 SNEGSKA (reference sequence). The CDR3 spans 14 residues. V gave up 5 bases and J gave up 0 bases, with 11 bases separating them. This clonotype was obtained from a woman in her 70s in good health. The genes are TRBV20-1 and TRBJ1-3, with D unresolved. Sequencing was done on a sample of blood. The DNA of the CDR3 is TGCAGTGCTGCCCCAGTGGACTCTGGAAACACCATATATTTT. Its protein is CSAAPVDSGNTIYF.